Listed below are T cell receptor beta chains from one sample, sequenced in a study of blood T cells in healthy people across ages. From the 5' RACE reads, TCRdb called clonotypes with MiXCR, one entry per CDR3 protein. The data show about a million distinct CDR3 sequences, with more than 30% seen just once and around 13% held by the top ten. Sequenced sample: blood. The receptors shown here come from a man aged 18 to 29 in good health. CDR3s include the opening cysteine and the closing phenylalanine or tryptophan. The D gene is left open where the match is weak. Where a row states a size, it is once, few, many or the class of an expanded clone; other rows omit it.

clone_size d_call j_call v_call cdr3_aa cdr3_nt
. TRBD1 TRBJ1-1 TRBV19 CASFAGTENTEAFF TGTGCCTCCTTTGCCGGGACAGAGAACACTGAAGCTTTCTTT
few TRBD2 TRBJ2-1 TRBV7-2 CASSLLAGGLFF TGTGCCAGCAGCTTATTAGCGGGGGGGCTGTTCTTC
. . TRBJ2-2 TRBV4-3 CASSHIRIHTGELFF TGCGCCAGCAGCCATATTAGGATTCACACCGGGGAGCTGTTTTTT
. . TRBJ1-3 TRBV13 CASSLRDREGNTIYF TGTGCCAGCAGCCTAAGGGACCGGGAGGGAAACACCATATATTTT
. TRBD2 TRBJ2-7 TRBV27 CASSTLAGGSYEQYF TGTGCCAGCAGTACCTTAGCGGGGGGTTCCTACGAGCAGTACTTC
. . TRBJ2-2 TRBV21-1 CASTGVTGELFF TGTGCCAGCACGGGGGTCACCGGGGAGCTGTTTTTT
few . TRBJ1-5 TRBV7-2 CASSLGGRWDQPQHF TGTGCCAGCAGCTTAGGGGGGCGGTGGGATCAGCCCCAGCATTTT
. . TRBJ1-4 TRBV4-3 CASSQDNEGELFF TGCGCCAGCAGCCAAGATAACGAGGGAGAACTGTTTTTT
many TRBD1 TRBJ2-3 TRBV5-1 CASNKAQGAGDTQYF TGCGCCAGCAATAAAGCTCAGGGGGCAGGAGATACGCAGTATTTT
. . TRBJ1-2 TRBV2 CASSEALRGGQGFGYTF TGTGCCAGCAGTGAAGCGCTTCGGGGAGGCCAGGGATTTGGCTACACCTTC
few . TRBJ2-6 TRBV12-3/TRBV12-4 CASSPNILGANVLTF TGTGCCAGCAGCCCGAATATTCTGGGGGCCAACGTCCTGACTTTC
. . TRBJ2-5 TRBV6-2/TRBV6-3 CASRPGGPAYNEQYF TGTGCCAGCAGACCCGGGGGTCCGGCCTACAATGAGCAGTACTTC
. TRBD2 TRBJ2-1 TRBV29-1 CSGAGTSGGATYEQFF TGCAGCGGGGCAGGGACTAGCGGGGGGGCCACTTATGAGCAGTTCTTC
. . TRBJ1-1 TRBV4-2 CASSQYSATEAFF TGTGCCAGCAGCCAATACTCGGCGACTGAAGCTTTCTTT
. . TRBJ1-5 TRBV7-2 CASSPQEGPNQPRHF TGTGCCAGCAGCCCGCAGGAAGGGCCAAATCAGCCCCGGCATTTT
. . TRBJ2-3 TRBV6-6 CASSYSGGDTQYF TGTGCCAGCAGTTACAGCGGCGGGGATACGCAGTATTTT
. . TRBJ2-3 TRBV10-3 CAISLDTDAQYF TGTGCCATCAGCCTCGACACAGATGCGCAGTATTTT
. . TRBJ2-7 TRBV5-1 CASSLVAYYNEQYF TGCGCCAGCAGCTTGGTGGCATACTACAATGAGCAGTACTTC
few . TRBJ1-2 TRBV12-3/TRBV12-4 CASSLGGVSNYGYTF TGTGCCAGCAGCTTAGGTGGCGTCTCTAACTATGGCTACACCTTC
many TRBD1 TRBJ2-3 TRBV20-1 CSARDFGQGGTDTQYF TGCAGTGCTAGAGATTTCGGACAGGGCGGCACAGATACGCAGTATTTT
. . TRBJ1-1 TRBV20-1 CSARVSDPNTEAFF TGCAGTGCTAGAGTCTCGGACCCGAACACTGAAGCTTTCTTT
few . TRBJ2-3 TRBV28 CASSLTLGTDTQYF TGTGCCAGCAGTCTCACTTTAGGGACAGATACGCAGTATTTT
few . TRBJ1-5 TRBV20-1 CSASPRKGNQPQHF TGCAGTGCTAGTCCTAGGAAGGGCAATCAGCCCCAGCATTTT
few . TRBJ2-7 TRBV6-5 CASSSLSREYEQYF TGTGCCAGCAGCAGCCTCTCCAGGGAATACGAGCAGTACTTC
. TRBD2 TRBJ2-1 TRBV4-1 CASSHLLAGGSNEQFF TGCGCCAGCAGCCATCTTCTAGCGGGGGGCAGCAATGAGCAGTTCTTC
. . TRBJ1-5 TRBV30 CAWTAAWGQPQHF TGTGCCTGGACGGCAGCCTGGGGGCAGCCCCAGCATTTT
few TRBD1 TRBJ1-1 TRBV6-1 CASRKWTGLNTEAFF TGTGCCAGCAGAAAGTGGACAGGCTTGAACACTGAAGCTTTCTTT
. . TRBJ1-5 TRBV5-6 CASSGGYESLSNQPQHF TGTGCCAGCAGCGGGGGATATGAGTCCCTTAGCAATCAGCCCCAGCATTTT
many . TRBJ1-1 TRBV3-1 CASSQDGQTEAFF TGTGCCAGCAGCCAAGACGGACAAACTGAAGCTTTCTTT
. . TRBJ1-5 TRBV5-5 CASSLRPDLQPQHF TGTGCCAGCAGCTTACGGCCGGACCTGCAGCCCCAGCATTTT
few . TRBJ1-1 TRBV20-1 CSAREAGRVGAFF TGCAGTGCTAGAGAAGCGGGGAGGGTAGGAGCTTTCTTT
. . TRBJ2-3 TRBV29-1 CSVAGLLSTDTQYF TGCAGCGTTGCAGGGCTACTTAGCACAGATACGCAGTATTTT
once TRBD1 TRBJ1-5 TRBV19 CASRGDRLNNQPQHF TGTGCCAGTAGAGGGGACAGACTTAACAATCAGCCCCAGCATTTT
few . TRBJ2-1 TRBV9 CASSVAQNNEQFF TGTGCCAGCAGCGTAGCCCAGAATAATGAGCAGTTCTTC
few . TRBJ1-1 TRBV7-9 CASSGGDFGSTEAFF TGTGCCAGCAGCGGGGGGGACTTTGGGAGCACTGAAGCTTTCTTT
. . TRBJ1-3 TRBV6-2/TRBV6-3 CASSRTTRNTIYF TGTGCCAGCAGCCGGACAACGAGAAACACCATATATTTT
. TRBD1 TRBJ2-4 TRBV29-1 CSVEAQGDNIQYF TGCAGCGTTGAAGCACAGGGGGACAACATTCAGTACTTC
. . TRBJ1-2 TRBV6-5 CASRSSERTEKGSYGYTF TGTGCCAGCAGATCCTCCGAAAGGACGGAAAAGGGAAGCTATGGCTACACCTTC
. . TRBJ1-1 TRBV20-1 CSARDGGSMNTEAFF TGCAGTGCTAGAGACGGCGGGAGCATGAACACTGAAGCTTTCTTT
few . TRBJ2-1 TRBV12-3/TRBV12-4 CASVRVGQINEQFF TGTGCCAGCGTTCGAGTGGGGCAAATCAATGAGCAGTTCTTC
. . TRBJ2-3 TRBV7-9 CASSLPGTSQYF TGTGCCAGCAGCTTACCCGGGACTTCGCAGTATTTT
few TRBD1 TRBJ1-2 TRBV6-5 CASRPRTGRYGYTF TGTGCCAGCAGACCAAGGACAGGACGCTATGGCTACACCTTC
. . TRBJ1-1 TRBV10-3 CAISPDPNVPEAFF TGTGCCATCAGCCCCGACCCGAACGTCCCTGAAGCTTTCTTT